A single sample is the source of the 18 T cell receptor beta chains below, sequenced in a study of blood T cell repertoires in COVID-19. Data came from immunoSEQ multiplex PCR; TCRdb stores just in-frame clones and leaves some out. The sample includes around 260,000 clones, about nine tenths seen only once; the top ten take 2.5% to 3.5%. The sequenced sample consisted of peripheral blood. Receptors originate from a woman in her 30s with active or convalescent COVID-19.

This chain uses TRBV5-1 with TRBJ2-3, with a possible D match to TRBD1 (5 bases). This CDR3 spans 15 amino acids. V lost 3 bases and J lost 2, with 13 bases in between. Germline V lookup: CDR1 SGHRS, CDR2 YFSETQ. The CDR3 here is CASSYVRGNTDTQYF. The CDR3 DNA reads TGCGCCAGCAGCTATGTAAGGGGAAACACAGATACGCAGTATTTT.

V is TRBV7-8 and J is TRBJ1-3; weak D call: TRBD1 (6 bases). From germline, CDR1 is SGHVS and CDR2 FQNEAQ. The V end was cut by 8 bases, the J end by 5 bases, with 19 bases between. This CDR3 comprises 15 residues. CDR3 in DNA: TGTGCCAGCGCAGACGACCGGACAGACCGAAACACCATATATTTT. Translated, it gives CASADDRTDRNTIYF.

The chain uses TRBV19 and TRBJ2-1; D remains ambiguous. V was shortened by 3 bases and J by 3 bases, with 6 bases between the two germline ends. This CDR3 spans 13 amino acids. Germline values: CDR1 LNHDA, CDR2 SQIVND (reference sequence). CDR3 sequence reads: CASSINSYNEQFF. CDR3 nucleotides: TGTGCCAGTAGTATCAACAGCTACAATGAGCAGTTCTTC.

The rearrangement joins TRBV5-6 to TRBJ1-1; 11 bases fit TRBD1. Germline CDR1 and CDR2: SGHDT and YYEEEE. This CDR3 is 16 amino acids long. The trim removed 5 bases at V and 0 bases at J, leaving 6 bases unmatched. CDR3 in amino acids: CASRRDRGSLNTEAFF. The CDR3 DNA follows: TGTGCCAGCAGGCGGGACAGGGGGAGTTTGAACACTGAAGCTTTCTTT.

This clone was seen a few times. The V gene is TRBV7-2, the J gene TRBJ2-3; tentative D call: TRBD2 (7 bases). The CDR3 runs 15 residues. Trimming shortened V by 1 base and J by 1 base, and 9 bases separated the two germline ends. Germline lookup yields CDR1 SGHTA and CDR2 FQGNSA. The CDR3 DNA reads TGTGCCAGCAGCTTAGGGGGGGGGCGCACAGATACGCAGTATTTT. As protein: CASSLGGGRTDTQYF.

V and J are TRBV12-3 or TRBV12-4 and TRBJ1-5, with D unclear. Trimming removed 1 base from V and 10 bases from J, with 11 bases in between. The CDR3 totals 13 residues. The CDR3 DNA is TGTGCCAGCAGTTTAGGACACCCATTACCCCAGCATTTT. Translation: CASSLGHPLPQHF.

The rearrangement joins TRBV6-5 to TRBJ1-1, with 8 nucleotides matching TRBD1. J lost 6 bases, V lost 6 bases, and 3 bases had no gene match. Germline CDR1 reads MNHEY; CDR2 reads SVGAGI. The CDR3 loop spans 12 amino acids. The CDR3 reads CASRTTGAEAFF. The CDR3 bases are TGTGCCAGCAGGACGACAGGGGCTGAAGCTTTCTTT.

As DNA, the CDR3 is TGTGCCAGTAGTATAGCGGGGGGCTACACAGATACGCAGTATTTT. Protein sequence: CASSIAGGYTDTQYF. The chain couples TRBV19 to TRBJ2-3; a possible D gene is TRBD2 (7 bases). The ends were cut back, 1 base at V and 2 bases at J, with 10 bases in the middle. The germline gives CDR1 LNHDA, CDR2 SQIVND (reference sequence). This CDR3 comprises 15 residues.

The V and J genes are TRBV6-5 and TRBJ2-3; D call uncertain. With 2 bases removed from V and 4 bases from J, the gap between germline ends came to 10 bases. Germline V CDR1 and CDR2: MNHEY, SVGAGI. The CDR3 sequence is 14 residues long. CDR3 DNA sequence: TGTGCCAGCAGTTACCGCGGCAGCCCAGATACGCAGTATTTT. Translation: CASSYRGSPDTQYF.

This clone came up a few times. The rearrangement uses TRBV16 and TRBJ2-2; 7 nucleotides align to TRBD1. The CDR3 loop spans 16 amino acids. CDR1 KGHSY and CDR2 FQNENV come from the germline V gene. The trim removed 2 bases at V and 2 bases at J, leaving 5 bases unmatched. CDR3 sequence: CASSQRTGINTGELFF. CDR3 DNA sequence: TGTGCCAGCAGCCAAAGGACAGGCATAAACACCGGGGAGCTGTTTTTT.

J is TRBJ2-5 and V is TRBV19, with TRBD2 identical over 9 bases. The CDR3 runs 14 residues. Per the germline V gene, CDR1 is LNHDA and CDR2 is SQIVND (reference sequence). Losses at the gene ends were 7 bases for V and 2 bases for J; bases not matched to a gene: 5. The CDR3 is CASNSGGPQETQYF. As DNA, the CDR3 is TGTGCCAGTAATAGCGGGGGACCACAAGAGACCCAGTACTTC.

This chain connects TRBV6-2 or TRBV6-3 to TRBJ2-1; D perhaps matches TRBD2 (6 bases). The CDR3 sequence is 16 residues long. Germline lookup yields CDR1 MNHEY and CDR2 SVGEGT. V was clipped by 4 bases and J by 5 bases, with 18 bases between them. CDR3 bases: TGTGCCAGCAGTTTTATATCTGGAGGGGCGAACAATGAGCAGTTCTTC. Translated: CASSFISGGANNEQFF.

The chain employs TRBV27 and TRBJ1-4; 10 bases are shared with TRBD1. Germline loops: CDR1 MNHEY, CDR2 SMNVEV (reference sequence). Trimming cost V 5 bases and J 0 bases; bases outside gene matches: 3. CDR3 length: 16 residues. CDR3 amino acids: CASSDRGPATNEKLFF. The CDR3 DNA is TGTGCCAGCAGTGACAGGGGGCCAGCAACTAATGAAAAACTGTTTTTT.

The chain couples TRBV30 to TRBJ1-2, with D perhaps TRBD1 (5 bases). This CDR3 region has 13 residues. Trimming stripped 5 bases from V and 0 bases from J, with 10 bases between. Germline loops: CDR1 GTSNPN, CDR2 SVGIG (reference sequence). CDR3 amino acids: CAWDSRPNYGYTF. The DNA for the CDR3 is TGTGCCTGGGACAGCCGCCCTAACTATGGCTACACCTTC.

The chain uses TRBV30 and TRBJ2-3; D ambiguous. Germline values: CDR1 GTSNPN, CDR2 SVGIG (reference sequence). This CDR3 has 16 amino acids. Trimming pared 2 bases from V and 5 bases from J, leaving 20 bases between. CDR3 DNA: TGTGCCTGGAGTCCTCCCCCCTCAGCCTACAGAGATACGCAGTATTTT. As protein: CAWSPPPSAYRDTQYF.

There are a few counts of this clone. The V and J genes are TRBV27 and TRBJ1-2, with 8 bases aligning to TRBD1. CDR1 MNHEY and CDR2 SMNVEV come from the germline V gene (reference sequence). This CDR3 has 14 residues. The V and J ends lost 5 bases and 5 bases, in that order; junction bases with no gene match: 7. The CDR3: CASSTDQGAYGYTF. The CDR3 nucleotides are TGTGCCAGCAGTACGGATCAGGGGGCATATGGCTACACCTTC.

V is TRBV4-3 and J is TRBJ2-7; D not certain. This CDR3 contains 14 residues. The germline V gene has CDR1 LGHNA and CDR2 YSLEER. The V end lost 0 bases, the J end lost 2 bases, and 8 bases lay between the germline ends. This CDR3 is CASSQEHIAYEQYF. The CDR3 coding sequence is TGCGCCAGCAGCCAAGAACACATCGCCTACGAGCAGTACTTC.

V is TRBV12-3 or TRBV12-4 and J is TRBJ2-7; tentative D call: TRBD2 (5 bases). V was trimmed by 5 bases and J by 0 bases, leaving 8 bases between them. CDR3 length: 13 amino acids. In DNA form, the CDR3 reads TGTGCCAGCAGTCGGGGAATCTCCTACGAGCAGTACTTC. Residues: CASSRGISYEQYF.